This entry concerns a single TCR beta chain. This sample is drawn from a study of stem cell transplantation in POMP-related autoinflammatory disease. The CDR3 contains 13 residues. Trimming cost V 5 bases and J 1 base, with 8 bases left between them. Germline CDR1 and CDR2: SEHNR and FQNEAQ (reference sequence). Generated by immunoSEQ multiplex PCR, the TCRdb table keeps only in-frame clones and is missing some. The data show some 70,000 clones, approximately 91% seen once. The rearrangement joins TRBV7-9 to TRBJ1-1; tentatively, D is TRBD1 (5 bases). The clonotype originates from a human patient with POMP-related autoinflammation and immune dysregulation (PRAID). Some of these T cells may belong to the graft donor. Specimen: CD4+ T cells from PBMCs, collected after stem cell transplantation. For the CDR3, the DNA is TGTGCCAGCAGCATCAGGGCGAACACTGAAGCTTTCTTT. Translating gives CASSIRANTEAFF.